Each of the 14 T cell receptor beta chains below was sequenced from the same sample in a study of long-term antiretroviral therapy in people with HIV. It was version v3.0 of the immunoSEQ assay that was run at survey level. Measured with immunoSEQ multiplex PCR; TCRdb has only the in-frame clones, and not every one. The sample lists tens of thousands of clones, about 94% occurring once. Specimen: unsorted PBMCs, collected roughly 9.4 years after starting antiretroviral therapy. The receptor set was obtained from a man aged 30-40 years with HIV.

J is TRBJ1-5 and V is TRBV4-2, with D maybe TRBD1 (5 bases). V was clipped by 4 bases and J by 7 bases, with 14 bases between them. Germline CDR1 and CDR2: LGHNA and YNFKEQ. The CDR3 is made up of 14 amino acids. DNA of the CDR3: TGTGCCAGCAGCCCCTCGCAGGGCGGGCAGCCCCAGCATTTT. Protein product: CASSPSQGGQPQHF.

The CDR3 sequence: CASSLAPGMRDEQYF. DNA for the CDR3: TGCGCCAGCAGCTTGGCCCCAGGGATGAGGGACGAGCAGTACTTC. V usage is TRBV5-1 and J usage is TRBJ2-7, with D possibly being TRBD1 or TRBD2 (5 bases each). This CDR3 spans 15 amino acids. The V and J ends lost 0 bases and 5 bases respectively, with 15 bases between them. CDR1 is SGHRS, CDR2 YFSETQ, per germline.

Only one count was recorded for this clone. CDR3 sequence reads: CASSPGRGTEAFF. CDR3 DNA: TGTGCCAGCAGCCCGGGACGGGGGACTGAAGCTTTCTTT. J is TRBJ1-1 and V is TRBV6-5; D might be TRBD1 (5 bases). The germline V and J ends were trimmed by 6 bases and 5 bases, with 13 bases remaining between them. CDR1 and CDR2 from the germline V gene are MNHEY and SVGAGI. The CDR3 consists of 13 residues.

The chain has TRBV5-1 and TRBJ1-1; a weak D match, TRBD1 (6 bases). The V gene lost 4 bases and the J gene lost 4 bases, with 14 bases spanning the gap. Germline V CDR1 and CDR2: SGHRS, YFSETQ. The CDR3 has 14 amino acids. In nucleotides, the CDR3 is TGCGCCAGCAGCCAAGGGGGAGTGGGCACTGAAGCTTTCTTT. Amino acids: CASSQGGVGTEAFF.

The chain uses TRBV28 and TRBJ1-6; D is unclear. This CDR3 has 17 residues. V lost 2 bases and J lost 5, with 16 bases in between. Germline values: CDR1 MDHEN, CDR2 SYDVKM. CDR3 bases: TGTGCCAGCAGTTTAGCAATGTTTGGGTATAATAATTCACCCCTCCACTTT. Protein sequence: CASSLAMFGYNNSPLHF.

This clone came up once. The chain joins TRBV2 to TRBJ1-1, with 10 bases matching TRBD1. The CDR3 sequence is 15 residues long. CDR1 is SNHLY, CDR2 FYNNEI, per germline. The trim removed 5 bases at V and 5 bases at J, leaving 8 bases unmatched. CDR3 sequence: CASSYYRDRGTEAFF. The CDR3 nucleotides are TGTGCCAGCAGTTACTACCGGGACAGGGGTACTGAAGCTTTCTTT.

This chain uses TRBV28 with TRBJ1-2; D not resolved. The length of the CDR3 is 13 residues. V lost 8 bases and J 3 bases, leaving 13 bases between the germline ends. Per germline, CDR1 MDHEN and CDR2 SYDVKM. CDR3 DNA: TGTGCCAGCTACCCCCAAGCGGACTATGGCTACACCTTC. Encoded protein: CASYPQADYGYTF.

This sequence joins TRBV5-1 and TRBJ1-3; unclear D gene. The CDR3 sequence is 14 residues long. The germline V gene encodes CDR1 SGHRS and CDR2 YFSETQ. The V and J ends lost 0 bases and 4 bases respectively, with 8 bases between them. The CDR3 spells CASSLAGYGNTIYF. CDR3 DNA: TGCGCCAGCAGCTTGGCGGGGTACGGAAACACCATATATTTT.

The J gene is TRBJ2-1, the V gene TRBV29-1; 8 bases align to TRBD2. Germline V gene lookup returns CDR1 SQVTM and CDR2 ANQGSEA. CDR3 length equals 13 residues. V trimming: 6 bases; J trimming: 6 bases; junction bases outside the gene matches: 7. In nucleotides, the CDR3 is TGCAGCGTCCGCAGCGGGGGCTTCAATGAGCAGTTCTTC. Protein product: CSVRSGGFNEQFF.

This sequence joins TRBV2 and TRBJ1-2; tentatively, D is TRBD1 (6 bases). V lost 5 bases, J lost 8 bases, and 21 bases lay in between. The germline gives CDR1 SNHLY, CDR2 FYNNEI. This CDR3 contains 15 residues. CDR3 protein: CASSPRGAREVGYTF. CDR3 nucleotides: TGTGCCAGCAGTCCACGGGGGGCGCGGGAGGTAGGCTACACCTTC.

V usage is TRBV10-1 and J usage is TRBJ1-4; 8 nucleotides align to TRBD1. J was trimmed by 5 bases and V by 3 bases; bases with no gene match: 2. The CDR3 covers 14 residues. CDR1 WNHNN and CDR2 SYGVQD come from the germline V gene (reference sequence). The CDR3 DNA sequence: TGCGCCAGCAGTGATGGACAGGGAAATGAAAAACTGTTTTTT. Translating gives CASSDGQGNEKLFF.

V and J are TRBV7-8 and TRBJ2-2; tentatively, D is TRBD1 (6 bases). V was clipped by 2 bases and J by 6 bases, with 16 bases between them. The CDR3 sequence is 16 residues long. Germline CDR1 SGHVS, CDR2 FQNEAQ. CDR3 DNA: TGTGCCAGCAGCTTACAGGGGCATGGGATCGCCGGGGAGCTGTTTTTT. Protein: CASSLQGHGIAGELFF.

V is TRBV29-1 and J is TRBJ2-7; 7 bases are shared with TRBD1. The CDR3 has 15 amino acids. Trimming removed 1 base from V and 3 bases from J; junction bases left unmatched: 9. CDR1 and CDR2 (germline): SQVTM, ANQGSEA. As DNA, the CDR3 is TGCAGCGTTGAAGGAGTGGGGACAGTGAACTACGAGCAGTACTTC. Translation: CSVEGVGTVNYEQYF.

The chain couples TRBV5-1 to TRBJ1-1, with 9 bases aligning to TRBD1. Losses at the gene ends were 3 bases for V and 9 bases for J; bases not matched to a gene: 6. The germline V gene has CDR1 SGHRS and CDR2 YFSETQ. The CDR3 has 13 residues. The CDR3 loop is CASSSGTGIKAFF. The CDR3 bases are TGCGCCAGCAGCTCCGGGACAGGGATAAAAGCTTTCTTT.